Below, 3 T cell receptor beta chains from the same sample are listed, as sequenced in a study of sequential checkpoint blockade in melanoma. Method: immunoSEQ multiplex PCR; TCRdb's copy keeps in-frame clones and lacks some. The table lists about 38,000 clones, roughly 90% of them singletons, with about an eighth in the top ten. Treatment: randomized to nivolumab then ipilimumab (arm A) or the reverse (arm B). Here the sequenced sample was CD8+ T cells sorted from blood (inferred from file names), taken from a patient given nivolumab and ipilimumab in sequence. These receptors all stem from a human donor with melanoma.

The chain employs TRBV7-9 and TRBJ2-5, with D possibly matching TRBD2 (6 bases). The CDR3 contains 16 residues. The germline V gene has CDR1 SEHNR and CDR2 FQNEAQ (reference sequence). V lost 8 bases to trimming and J lost 1 base, with 20 bases between them. CDR3: CASQPLYGLPQETQYF. The CDR3 DNA reads as TGTGCCAGCCAGCCCCTCTATGGACTACCCCAAGAGACCCAGTACTTC.

This sequence joins TRBV6-5 and TRBJ2-3; TRBD2 matches at 9 bases. Germline lookup yields CDR1 MNHEY and CDR2 SVGAGI. CDR3 size: 15 residues. V lost 6 bases, J lost 4 bases, and 8 bases stayed unmatched. The CDR3 DNA follows: TGTGCCAGCAGCCGAGCGGGAGGTAGGCCAGATACGCAGTATTTT. Its protein is CASSRAGGRPDTQYF.

In this sample, this clone turned up a few times. The V and J genes are TRBV19 and TRBJ2-1; 9 nucleotides align to TRBD1. This CDR3 is built from 14 residues. Germline CDR1 is LNHDA and CDR2 is SQIVND (reference sequence). Trimming cost V 9 bases and J 9 bases; bases outside gene matches: 12. This chain's CDR3 is CASDPGQGLVEQFF. The CDR3 DNA sequence: TGTGCCAGCGACCCTGGACAGGGGCTCGTTGAGCAGTTCTTC.